The rows below give T cell receptor beta chains drawn from one sample of a study of T cells in tuberculosis. Sequenced by immunoSEQ multiplex PCR; TCRdb stores in-frame clones only, minus some. The repertoire holds tens of thousands of clones, 70% to 90% seen once, with almost 5.5% in the top ten. The source material was PBMCs, sampled at tuberculosis diagnosis. These receptors all come from an adult with tuberculosis. Both conserved end residues are part of each CDR3. D genes are given only for firm matches. Clone size is shown for a subset of rows, as once, few, many or a class of expanded clone.

size,D,J,V,DNA,CDR3
.,.,TRBJ1-1,TRBV5-5,TGTGCCAGCAGCTTGGTTTCGGGGATGAACACTGAAGCTTTCTTT,CASSLVSGMNTEAFF
.,.,TRBJ2-5,TRBV20-1,TGCAGTGCGAGGACTGGTGAGACCCAGTACTTC,CSARTGETQYF
.,.,TRBJ1-5,TRBV30,TGTGCCTGGGGGCCTAGGGGATATCAGCCCCAGCATTTT,CAWGPRGYQPQHF
few,.,TRBJ2-7,TRBV7-2,TGTGCCAGCAGCTTATCCGCCCGCTACGTCGAGCAGTACTTC,CASSLSARYVEQYF
.,.,TRBJ1-6,TRBV7-9,TGTGCCAGCAGCTCCTCAGGGGCCTCACCCCTCCACTTT,CASSSSGASPLHF
.,.,TRBJ2-3,TRBV7-9,TGTGCCAGCAGCTTATGGGGCCCCGCCACAGATACGCAGTATTTT,CASSLWGPATDTQYF
few,TRBD1,TRBJ2-7,TRBV6-1,TGTGCCAGCAGCACCGGGACAGGGCCCTACGAGCAGTACTTC,CASSTGTGPYEQYF
.,TRBD1,TRBJ2-3,TRBV7-9,TGTGCCAGCAGCCTTGACAGGGGTTGGGATACGCAGTATTTT,CASSLDRGWDTQYF
.,TRBD2,TRBJ2-3,TRBV5-1,TGCGCCAGCAGCTTCCGAGCGGGGGACCCACCGTATACGCAGTATTTT,CASSFRAGDPPYTQYF
.,TRBD1,TRBJ2-7,TRBV4-3,TGCGCCAGCAGCCAGCGGACAGGGAACTACGAGCAGTACTTC,CASSQRTGNYEQYF
.,.,TRBJ2-1,TRBV11-3,TGTGCCAGCAGCACAGACAATGAGCAGTTCTTC,CASSTDNEQFF
.,.,TRBJ2-1,TRBV6-6,TGTGCCAGCAATATAGGACTAATTTACAATGAGCAGTTCTTC,CASNIGLIYNEQFF
few,.,TRBJ2-7,TRBV2,TGTGCCAGCAGCGAAGGGCGACTCTACGAGCAGTACTTC,CASSEGRLYEQYF